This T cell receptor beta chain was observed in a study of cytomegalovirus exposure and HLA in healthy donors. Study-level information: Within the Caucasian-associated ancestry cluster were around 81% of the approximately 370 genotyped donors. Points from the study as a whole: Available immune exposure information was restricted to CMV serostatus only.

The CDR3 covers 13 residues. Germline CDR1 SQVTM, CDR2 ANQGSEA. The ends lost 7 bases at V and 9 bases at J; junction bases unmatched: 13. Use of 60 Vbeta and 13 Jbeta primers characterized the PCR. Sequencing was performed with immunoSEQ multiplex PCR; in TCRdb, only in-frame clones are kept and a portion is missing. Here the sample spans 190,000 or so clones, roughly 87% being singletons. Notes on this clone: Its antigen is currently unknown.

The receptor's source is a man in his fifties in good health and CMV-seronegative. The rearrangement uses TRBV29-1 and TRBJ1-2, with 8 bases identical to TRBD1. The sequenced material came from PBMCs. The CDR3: CSAVTGGGFSYTF. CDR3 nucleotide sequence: TGCAGCGCTGTAACAGGGGGAGGGTTTAGCTACACCTTC.